This record concerns one T cell receptor (beta chain) sequence. It lacks a known antigen. No per-base quality is available; no much larger clone lies one base away. These data come from a study of technical replicates of blood from a few donors (dated by TCRdb to about 2017). The CDR3 has 12 amino acids, counting the end cysteine and phenylalanine. Here the CDR3 DNA is all that survives: 36 bases in frame from base 1. V is pared back by 5 bases and J by 5 bases, with 12 bases lying between the germline termini. The CDR1 and CDR2 encoded by the germline V gene (reference sequence) are GTSNPN and SVGIG. Preparation of the library involved the immunoSEQ multiplex PCR assay. Held by TCRdb, this immuneACCESS table contains in-frame sequences only and omits some clones. Under half of the omission traces to an unresolved V gene where checked; the cause of the rest is unknown. The sample table shows 65,000 to 95,000 clones, and approximately 96% are seen once. Together, the top ten hold 0.18% of the sample.

This TCR was sampled from a human donor in good health. Input material: T cells isolated from PBMCs. This receptor chain uses TRBV30 and TRBJ1-1; no confident D gene assignment can be made. The CDR3 region: CAWETGGTEAFF. The nucleotide sequence is given as TGTGCCTGGGAGACGGGAGGGACTGAAGCTTTCTTT. The variable domain in full, with residues beyond the CDR3 obtained from the reference TRBV30 and TRBJ1-1 genes, is SQTIHQWPATLVQPVGSPLSLECTVEGTSNPNLYWYRQAAGRGLQLLFYSVGIGQISSEVPQNLSASRPQDRQFILSSKKLLLSDSGFYLCAWETGGTEAFFGQGTRLTVV.